The 30 T cell receptor beta chains below all came from one sample that was sequenced in a study of blood T cell repertoires in COVID-19. Produced via immunoSEQ multiplex PCR; TCRdb's table is partial and in-frame only. The data show roughly 20,000 clones, about 87% seen once. Material: peripheral blood. The receptors were gathered from a human donor in a cohort sampled during active COVID-19. The donor label of this sample is uncertain.

This rearrangement joins TRBV3-1 (or the pseudogene TRBV3-2) to TRBJ2-3, with 8 bases that match TRBD2. CDR1 is LGHDT, CDR2 YNNKEL, per germline (reference sequence). The junction had 8 bases not matched to a gene; V was cut back by 1 base and J by 5 bases. The CDR3 loop spans 16 amino acids. CDR3 nucleotides: TGTGCCAGCAGCCAAGTGTCCGGGAGGGTGGGAGATACGCAGTATTTT. Amino acid sequence: CASSQVSGRVGDTQYF.

The chain uses TRBV3-1 (or the pseudogene TRBV3-2) and TRBJ1-6; weak D call: TRBD1 (5 bases). Per the germline V gene, CDR1 is LGHDT and CDR2 is YNNKEL (reference sequence). The CDR3 runs to 16 residues. V lost 4 bases, J lost 6 bases, and 16 bases lay in between. CDR3 region: CASSLRGGVGNSPLHF. The DNA of the CDR3 is TGTGCCAGCAGCCTAAGAGGAGGGGTCGGTAATTCACCCCTCCACTTT.

The J gene is TRBJ1-3, the V gene TRBV6-6; D is perhaps TRBD1 (6 bases). The CDR3 is 15 amino acids. Germline CDR1 is MNHNY and CDR2 is SVGAGI (reference sequence). Trimming took 6 bases from V and 0 from J, leaving 12 bases between them. The CDR3 DNA reads TGTGCCAGCAGCCGACAGGTCGACTCTGGAAACACCATATATTTT. Encoded protein: CASSRQVDSGNTIYF.

The V gene is TRBV7-8, the J gene TRBJ2-3; the match to TRBD2 covers 9 bases. This CDR3 has 16 amino acids. CDR1 is SGHVS, CDR2 FQNEAQ, per germline. The J segment lost 4 bases and the V segment lost 5 bases, leaving 10 bases of the junction unmatched. In DNA, the CDR3 is TGTGCCAGCAGCAGCGGCGGGAGGGAGAAGGCAGATACGCAGTATTTT. As protein: CASSSGGREKADTQYF.

Only one count was recorded for this clone. The V and J genes are TRBV10-3 and TRBJ2-3; 7 bases line up with TRBD2. Germline trimming cut 3 bases from V and 3 bases from J; bases unmatched to any gene: 3. Germline assignment: CDR1 ENHRY and CDR2 SYGVKD. The CDR3 loop spans 14 amino acids. This CDR3 is CAISDRRETDTQYF. CDR3 coding DNA: TGTGCCATCAGTGATCGGCGGGAGACAGATACGCAGTATTTT.

The CDR3 DNA follows: TGTGCCAGCAGCCGACCGGGACTAGCGGGTCAAGCCACCTCCGAGCAGTACTTC. It encodes CASSRPGLAGQATSEQYF. V usage is TRBV5-4 and J usage is TRBJ2-7, with 12 bases aligning to TRBD2. CDR1 and CDR2 from the germline V gene are SGHNT and YYREEE (reference sequence). The CDR3 totals 18 residues. V was clipped by 4 bases and J by 6 bases; unmatched bases: 17.

The rearrangement joins TRBV6-4 to TRBJ2-2; 7 bases are shared with TRBD2. CDR1 MRHNA and CDR2 SNTAGT come from the germline V gene. The CDR3 spans 14 residues. J gave up 2 bases and V 6 bases, and 3 bases lay outside the gene matches. CDR3 sequence: CASRRDYNTGELFF. In nucleotides, the CDR3 is TGTGCCAGCAGGCGGGACTATAACACCGGGGAGCTGTTTTTT.

CDR3 DNA sequence: TGTGCCAGTAGTGAACCTCGGGACAGGGCATATGGCTACACCTTC. Its protein is CASSEPRDRAYGYTF. The V and J genes are TRBV19 and TRBJ1-2, with 9 nucleotides matching TRBD1. Trimming removed 5 bases from V and 5 bases from J; junction bases left unmatched: 9. Per the germline V gene, CDR1 is LNHDA and CDR2 is SQIVND (reference sequence). The CDR3 has 15 residues.

In regard to this clone: Other nucleotide sequences from this sample produce the same CDR3. The chain couples TRBV4-1 to TRBJ2-1, with 11 bases lining up with TRBD2. CDR3 length: 15 residues. V gave up 1 base and J gave up 10 bases; unmatched junction bases: 6. Germline CDR1 is MGHRA and CDR2 is YSYEKL. CDR3 nucleotide sequence: TGCGCCAGCAGCCAAGGGACTAGCGGGTCTATCGAGCAGTTCTTC. This sequence encodes CASSQGTSGSIEQFF.

The chain is built from TRBV5-4 and TRBJ2-7; 11 bases fit TRBD2. V shed 4 bases and J 3 bases; nucleotides not matched to a gene: 12. This CDR3 region has 17 residues. Germline V gene lookup returns CDR1 SGHNT and CDR2 YYREEE (reference sequence). The CDR3 loop reads CASSAGTSGSRGYEQYF. The CDR3 region has the DNA TGTGCCAGCAGCGCCGGGACTAGCGGTTCTAGGGGCTACGAGCAGTACTTC.

The CDR3 sequence: CASSLDRNTEAFF. The CDR3 region has the DNA TGTGCCAGCAGCTTAGACAGGAACACTGAAGCTTTCTTT. The rearrangement links TRBV7-2 to TRBJ1-1; no clear D gene. Germline V gives CDR1 SGHTA, CDR2 FQGNSA. The germline V and J ends were trimmed by 1 base and 1 base, with 4 bases remaining between them. The CDR3 is made up of 13 amino acids.

This sequence joins TRBV7-2 and TRBJ2-7, with 9 nucleotides matching TRBD1. J lost 4 bases, V lost 5 bases, and 9 bases had no gene match. The CDR3 totals 15 residues. Germline values: CDR1 SGHTA, CDR2 FQGNSA. The chain's CDR3 is CASSRTGTGLYEQYF. The CDR3 region has the DNA TGTGCCAGCAGCCGGACCGGGACAGGGCTTTACGAGCAGTACTTC.

The genes are TRBV24-1 and TRBJ1-1; weak D call: TRBD1 (6 bases). Trimming removed 2 bases from V and 1 base from J, with 10 bases in between. The CDR3 is 15 residues long. Germline CDR1 KGHDR, CDR2 SFDVKD. The CDR3 is CATSDSGGGNTEAFF. The CDR3 DNA follows: TGTGCCACCAGTGATTCGGGGGGCGGGAACACTGAAGCTTTCTTT.

V and J are TRBV27 and TRBJ1-1, with 9 positions matching TRBD1. Germline values: CDR1 MNHEY, CDR2 SMNVEV (reference sequence). The CDR3 is 16 amino acids. The V and J ends lost 2 bases and 2 bases, in that order; junction bases with no gene match: 6. For the CDR3, the DNA is TGTGCCAGCAGTTTAAAACCGGGACAGGGAAACACTGAAGCTTTCTTT. Residues: CASSLKPGQGNTEAFF.

V usage is TRBV2 and J usage is TRBJ2-1; 13 bases agree with TRBD2. Trimming took 3 bases from V and 12 from J; bases not matched to a gene: 17. Per the germline V gene, CDR1 is SNHLY and CDR2 is FYNNEI. The CDR3 runs to 18 residues. CDR3 amino acids: CASSEWGRGLAGRSGQFF. Here the CDR3 DNA reads TGTGCCAGCAGTGAGTGGGGGAGGGGACTAGCGGGAAGATCTGGGCAGTTCTTC.

CDR3: CASSLGSGDYYEQYF. The CDR3 region has the DNA TGTGCCAGCAGTTTAGGGAGCGGGGACTATTATGAGCAGTACTTC. The gene calls are TRBV27 and TRBJ2-7; the match to TRBD2 covers 7 bases. The CDR3 is made up of 15 amino acids. CDR1 MNHEY and CDR2 SMNVEV come from the germline V gene (reference sequence). V gave up 2 bases and J gave up 7 bases; unmatched junction bases: 11.

Only one count was recorded for this clone. J is TRBJ2-7 and V is TRBV28; D remains unclear. The CDR3 consists of 12 residues. Germline CDR1 and CDR2: MDHEN and SYDVKM. Trimming removed 6 bases from V and 5 bases from J, with 11 bases in between. Here the CDR3 reads CASSVVSNEQYF. The CDR3, as DNA: TGTGCCAGCAGCGTGGTGAGTAACGAGCAGTACTTC. Full variable domain (remainder filled in from reference TRBV28 and TRBJ2-7): DVKVTQSSRYLVKRTGEKVFLECVQDMDHENMFWYRQDPGLGLRLIYFSYDVKMKEKGDIPEGYSVSREKKERFSLILESASTNQTSMYLCASSVVSNEQYFGPGTRLTVT.

This chain links TRBV9 with TRBJ1-2; 10 bases align to TRBD1. The length of the CDR3 is 13 residues. Germline V CDR1 and CDR2: SGDLS, YYNGEE. After removal of 2 bases from V and 8 bases from J, the junction contained 3 bases not matched to a gene. CDR3 amino acids: CASSVGTGVGYTF. CDR3 in DNA: TGTGCCAGCAGCGTGGGGACAGGGGTAGGCTACACCTTC.

This chain joins TRBV30 and TRBJ1-3; no clear D gene. The V end was cut by 0 bases, the J end by 2 bases, with 11 bases between. Germline V CDR1 and CDR2: GTSNPN, SVGIG (reference sequence). The CDR3 is made up of 15 amino acids. CDR3 protein: CAWSVSPSAGNTIYF. DNA for the CDR3: TGTGCCTGGAGTGTAAGCCCTTCGGCTGGAAACACCATATATTTT. The whole variable domain, filled in from reference TRBV30 and TRBJ1-3, reads SQTIHQWPATLVQPVGSPLSLECTVEGTSNPNLYWYRQAAGRGLQLLFYSVGIGQISSEVPQNLSASRPQDRQFILSSKKLLLSDSGFYLCAWSVSPSAGNTIYFGEGSWLTVV.

This chain links TRBV28 with TRBJ1-5, with 11 bases fitting TRBD1. In germline, CDR1 is MDHEN, CDR2 SYDVKM. The CDR3 extends over 16 amino acids. J gave up 4 bases and V 10 bases, and 12 bases lay outside the gene matches. The CDR3 region has the DNA TGTGCCACCGCGACCGGGACAGGGGGGACAAATCAGCCCCAGCATTTT. This gives the protein CATATGTGGTNQPQHF. Complete variable domain (other parts from reference TRBV28 and TRBJ1-5): DVKVTQSSRYLVKRTGEKVFLECVQDMDHENMFWYRQDPGLGLRLIYFSYDVKMKEKGDIPEGYSVSREKKERFSLILESASTNQTSMYLCATATGTGGTNQPQHFGDGTRLSIL.

The CDR3 loop is CASSPVLALSSYEQYF. CDR3 bases: TGCGCCAGCAGCCCCGTTTTAGCTCTCAGCTCCTACGAGCAGTACTTC. V gene TRBV4-1 combines with J gene TRBJ2-7; D is unclear. CDR3 length equals 16 residues. V was cut by 4 bases and J by 0 bases, with 16 bases left in between. CDR1 and CDR2 (germline): MGHRA, YSYEKL.

V gene TRBV5-1 combines with J gene TRBJ1-4; a weak D match, TRBD1 (6 bases). The CDR3 is made up of 14 amino acids. V was cut by 6 bases and J by 4 bases, with 13 bases left in between. The germline V gene has CDR1 SGHRS and CDR2 YFSETQ. Written as DNA, the CDR3 is TGCGCCAGCAAGTCAGGGGCGGTTAATGAAAAACTGTTTTTT. Residues: CASKSGAVNEKLFF. The variable domain in full, with the rest retrieved from reference TRBV5-1 and TRBJ1-4, is KAGVTQTPRYLIKTRGQQVTLSCSPISGHRSVSWYQQTPGQGLQFLFEYFSETQRNKGNFPGRFSGRQFSNSRSEMNVSTLELGDSALYLCASKSGAVNEKLFFGSGTQLSVL.

This clone was seen a handful of times. The genes are TRBV5-4 and TRBJ1-6, with D possibly being TRBD1 (5 bases). V lost 1 base to trimming and J lost 6 bases, with 11 bases between them. There are 15 residues in the CDR3. Per the germline V gene, CDR1 is SGHNT and CDR2 is YYREEE (reference sequence). CDR3 sequence: CASSLIGAGNSPLHF. CDR3 coding DNA: TGTGCCAGCAGCTTGATAGGGGCAGGTAATTCACCCCTCCACTTT.

Only one count was recorded for this clone. V and J are TRBV2 and TRBJ2-3; 12 bases are shared with TRBD2. The germline gives CDR1 SNHLY, CDR2 FYNNEI. V was clipped by 6 bases and J by 3 bases; unmatched bases: 7. The CDR3 sequence is 16 residues long. CDR3 DNA: TGTGCCAGCAGGGTGACTAGCGGGAGAGGGACAGATACGCAGTATTTT. Its protein is CASRVTSGRGTDTQYF.

This chain uses TRBV5-6 with TRBJ2-3, with a possible D match to TRBD1 (5 bases). The CDR3 totals 14 residues. Germline V gives CDR1 SGHDT, CDR2 YYEEEE. V shed 0 bases and J shed 2 bases, with 7 bases lying between them. The CDR3 spells CASSLGGHTDTQYF. The CDR3 bases are TGTGCCAGCAGCTTGGGGGGCCACACAGATACGCAGTATTTT. The full variable domain, rest sourced from reference TRBV5-6 and TRBJ2-3, is DAGVTQSPTHLIKTRGQQVTLRCSPKSGHDTVSWYQQALGQGPQFIFQYYEEEERQRGNFPDRFSGHQFPNYSSELNVNALLLGDSALYLCASSLGGHTDTQYFGPGTRLTVL.

In its sample, this clone was seen once. The chain is built from TRBV28 and TRBJ2-1; TRBD2 is a possible D gene (6 bases). From germline, CDR1 is MDHEN and CDR2 SYDVKM. Trimming stripped 5 bases from V and 2 bases from J, with 19 bases between. The CDR3 runs 17 residues. The CDR3 DNA reads as TGTGCCAGCAGTCTAACCTTGGTAGCGGTCGCCTACAATGAGCAGTTCTTC. It is translated as CASSLTLVAVAYNEQFF.

J is TRBJ2-1 and V is TRBV20-1, with TRBD2 identical over 9 bases. The V gene's germline CDR1 is DFQATT and CDR2 SNEGSKA (reference sequence). The CDR3 is 11 amino acids. The CDR3 DNA reads as TGCAGCTCTAGCGGGGCGGATGAGCAGTTCTTC. This codes for CSSSGADEQFF.

The V gene is TRBV5-4, the J gene TRBJ1-2, with 8 bases matching TRBD1. This CDR3 comprises 15 residues. The germline CDR1 and CDR2 sequences are SGHNT and YYREEE (reference sequence). V shed 1 base, J shed 4 bases, and the junction held 6 bases outside the gene matches. CDR3 DNA sequence: TGTGCCAGCAGCTTGCCTCCAGGGGGCGGCTATGGCTACACCTTC. Translation gives CASSLPPGGGYGYTF.

The chain has TRBV7-9 and TRBJ2-7; 7 nucleotides line up with TRBD1. J lost 2 bases, V lost 5 bases, and 6 bases had no gene match. Germline V CDR1 and CDR2: SEHNR, FQNEAQ (reference sequence). The CDR3 runs 14 residues. CDR3 sequence (DNA): TGTGCCAGCAGCACGGACAGGTTCCCCTACGAGCAGTACTTC. Protein product: CASSTDRFPYEQYF.

V gene TRBV3-1 (or the pseudogene TRBV3-2) combines with J gene TRBJ1-2; 7 positions agree with TRBD1. The CDR3 is 15 residues long. V was pared by 4 bases and J by 4 bases, with 9 bases of the junction left unmatched. Per the germline V gene, CDR1 is LGHDT and CDR2 is YNNKEL (reference sequence). In nucleotides, the CDR3 is TGTGCCAGCAGCCCCATCCGAGGGGGCGCCTATGGCTACACCTTC. Protein product: CASSPIRGGAYGYTF.